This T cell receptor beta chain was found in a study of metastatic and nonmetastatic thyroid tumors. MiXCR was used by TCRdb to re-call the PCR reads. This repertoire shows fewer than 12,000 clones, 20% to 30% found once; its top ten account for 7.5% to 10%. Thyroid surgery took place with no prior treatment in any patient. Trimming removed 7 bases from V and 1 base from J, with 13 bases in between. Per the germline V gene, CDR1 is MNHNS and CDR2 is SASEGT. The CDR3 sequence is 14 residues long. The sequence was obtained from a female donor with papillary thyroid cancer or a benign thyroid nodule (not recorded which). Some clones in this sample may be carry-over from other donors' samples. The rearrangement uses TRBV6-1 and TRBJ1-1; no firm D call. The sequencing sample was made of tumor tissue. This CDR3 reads CASKPPIGNTEAFF. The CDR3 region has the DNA TGTGCCAGCAAACCTCCGATCGGGAACACTGAAGCTTTCTTT.